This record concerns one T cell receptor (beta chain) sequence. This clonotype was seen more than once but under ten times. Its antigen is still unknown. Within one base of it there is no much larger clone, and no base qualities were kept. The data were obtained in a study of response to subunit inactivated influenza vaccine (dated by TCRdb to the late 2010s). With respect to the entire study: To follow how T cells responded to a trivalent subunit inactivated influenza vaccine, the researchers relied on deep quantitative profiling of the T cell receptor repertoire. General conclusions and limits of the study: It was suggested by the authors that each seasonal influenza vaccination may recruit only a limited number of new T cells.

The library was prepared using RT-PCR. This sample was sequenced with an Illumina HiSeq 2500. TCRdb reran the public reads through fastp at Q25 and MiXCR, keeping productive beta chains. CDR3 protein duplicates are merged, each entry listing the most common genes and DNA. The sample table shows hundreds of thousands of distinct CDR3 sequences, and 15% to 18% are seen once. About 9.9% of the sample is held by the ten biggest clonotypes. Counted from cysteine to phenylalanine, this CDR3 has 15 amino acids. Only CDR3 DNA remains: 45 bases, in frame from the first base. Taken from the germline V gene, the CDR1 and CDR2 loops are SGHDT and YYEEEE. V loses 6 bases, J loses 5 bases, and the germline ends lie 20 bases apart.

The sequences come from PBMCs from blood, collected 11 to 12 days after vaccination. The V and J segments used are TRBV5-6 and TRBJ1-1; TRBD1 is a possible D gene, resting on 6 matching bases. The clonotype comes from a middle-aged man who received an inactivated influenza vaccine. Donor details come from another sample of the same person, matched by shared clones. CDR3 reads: CASIAAQGQGTEAFF. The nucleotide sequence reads TGTGCCAGCATCGCCGCACAGGGTCAGGGAACTGAAGCTTTCTTT.